This T cell receptor beta chain appears in the sequencing data of a study of Graves' ophthalmopathy and Graves' hyperthyroidism. Using RNA transcripts, the TCR beta CDR3 regions were amplified. The authors performed first-round RT-PCR with HTBI primers and then a second-round multiplex PCR. TCRdb redid the calling of the multiplex PCR reads with MiXCR, one entry per CDR3 protein. The sample has 560,000 or so distinct CDR3 sequences; under 45% are singletons. This clonotype was seen ten or more times. The CDR3 spans 14 residues. Trimming at V came to 4 bases and at J to 4 bases, leaving 7 bases not matched to a gene. From germline, CDR1 is SGHRS and CDR2 YFSETQ.

The V and J genes are TRBV5-1 and TRBJ1-2; 7 bases agree with TRBD1. Sequenced material: peripheral blood or thyroid tissue (not recorded which). The sequence came from an adult man with Graves' hyperthyroidism. The CDR3 here is CASSGQAFGYGYTF. In DNA form, the CDR3 reads TGCGCCAGCAGCGGACAGGCCTTTGGCTATGGCTACACCTTC.